This T cell receptor (beta chain) is drawn from a study of T cells in Graves' hyperthyroidism and ophthalmopathy. This clonotype was detected many times. Amplification of TCR beta CDR3 regions used RNA as the template. The TCR CDR3 was amplified in a first-round RT-PCR using the HTBI primer set. TCRdb reprocessed the multiplex PCR reads with MiXCR, giving one entry per CDR3 protein. This repertoire shows a few hundred thousand distinct CDR3 sequences, under 15% found once; its top ten account for about 17%. Germline CDR1 is MNHEY and CDR2 is SMNVEV (reference sequence). V was pared by 3 bases and J by 8 bases, with 9 bases of the junction left unmatched. This CDR3 is 14 amino acids long.

This chain joins TRBV27 and TRBJ1-2; TRBD1 matches at 7 bases. Specimen: blood. The TCR was taken from a woman between 18 and 29 years old with Graves' hyperthyroidism. The CDR3 spells CASSFIDRAEGYTF. The CDR3 DNA sequence: TGTGCCAGCAGTTTTATAGACAGGGCTGAAGGCTACACCTTC.